This TCR beta chain was identified during a study of blood T cell repertoires in COVID-19. On the study more broadly: The origin of the acute and convalescent COVID-19 samples was the United States, Italy and Spain. From T cells, B-cell-depleted T cells, or PBMCs came the material, which was cDNA or gDNA.

This CDR3 is built from 13 residues. The junction had 5 bases not matched to a gene; V was cut back by 5 bases and J by 4 bases. Germline V lookup: CDR1 GTSNPN, CDR2 SVGIG (reference sequence). This clone showed up just a few times. Authors' analysis steps: Amplified reference gene primers provided the basis for estimating nucleated cell counts. The table came from immunoSEQ multiplex PCR; TCRdb's copy has only in-frame clones and leaves some out. The D gene and trimming were derived from the DNA, and the V and J assignments and clone size from that table. The table has approximately 140,000 clones, approximately 91% seen once; the top ten hold more than 9%.

Specimen: peripheral blood. The chain links TRBV30 to TRBJ1-5, with 7 bases matching TRBD1. The receptor comes from a man aged 45-65 years with active or convalescent COVID-19. CDR3 sequence: CAWATGLNQPQHF. The CDR3 DNA is TGTGCCTGGGCGACAGGGCTGAATCAGCCCCAGCATTTT.